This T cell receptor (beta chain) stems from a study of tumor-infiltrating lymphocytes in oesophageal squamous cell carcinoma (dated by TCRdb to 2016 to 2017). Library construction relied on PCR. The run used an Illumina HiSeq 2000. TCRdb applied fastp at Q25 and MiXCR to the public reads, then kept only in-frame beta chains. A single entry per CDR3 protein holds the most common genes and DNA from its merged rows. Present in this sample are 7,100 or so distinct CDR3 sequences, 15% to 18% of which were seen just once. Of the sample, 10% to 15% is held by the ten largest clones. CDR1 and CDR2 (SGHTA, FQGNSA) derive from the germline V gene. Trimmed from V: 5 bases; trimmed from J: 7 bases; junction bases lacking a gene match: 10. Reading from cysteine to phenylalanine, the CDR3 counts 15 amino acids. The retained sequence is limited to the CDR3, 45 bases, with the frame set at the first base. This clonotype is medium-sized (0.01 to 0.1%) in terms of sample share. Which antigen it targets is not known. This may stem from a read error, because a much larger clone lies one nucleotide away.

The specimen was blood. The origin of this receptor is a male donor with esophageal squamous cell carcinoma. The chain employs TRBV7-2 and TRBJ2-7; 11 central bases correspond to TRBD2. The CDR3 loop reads CASSPGLAANNEQYF. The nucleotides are TGTGCCAGCAGCCCGGGACTAGCGGCTAACAATGAGCAGTACTTC.